Here is one T cell receptor (beta chain) with its context. Its antigen target is currently unknown. One base away there is no much larger clone; base qualities are not given. The sample belongs to a study of identical twins (dated by TCRdb to the mid-2010s). Context from the whole study: To test whether fetal clonotypes persist, this study deep-sequenced TCR alpha and beta repertoires from monozygotic twins, from unrelated adults of various ages, and from cord blood. Replicate twin experiments were performed at different times using different library preparation protocols to rule out contamination.

CDR3 length: 15 amino acids, cysteine to phenylalanine. CDR3 DNA is the only sequence kept; it has 45 bases, read in frame from the first base. At the junction V is shortened by 5 bases and J by 8 bases; bases outside the gene matches: 9. The germline V gene (reference sequence) supplies CDR1 SEHNR and CDR2 FQNEAQ. Paper-wide results and their limitations: Because the same donors could not be followed over many years, the conclusions relied on cross-sectional statistical analysis. Invariant T cells such as MAIT and iNKT could partly confound zero-insertion analyses, though diverse VJ usage argued against this for most clonotypes. Out-of-frame TCR alpha sequences shared between twins showed an excess of low generation-probability sequences compared with coincidental sharing between unrelated individuals. Excess twin sharing in beta out-of-frame sequences was weaker because fewer shared sequences lowered the signal-to-noise ratio. Fewer insertions were carried by abundant cord blood beta clonotypes; a weaker similar trend was observed in young adult naive repertoires, while no such trend was observed in memory repertoires. Recombination models systematically underestimated out-of-frame TCR alpha sharing in monozygotic twins but agreed with sharing between unrelated individuals.

Library construction relied on 5' RACE. The listed sequencing device is Illumina HiSeq 2000. Template switching introduced a universal primer binding site; the final cDNA contained a unique molecular identifier, enabling accurate counting of TCR cDNA molecules. First-strand cDNA for TCR alpha and beta chains was synthesized from specific primers in the conserved constant-segment region. To control for contamination, each cDNA library was double barcoded with a SMART-Mk sample barcode plus Illumina barcodes. TruSeq adapter sequences, together with Illumina sample barcodes, were added in two successive PCR steps. The TCR alpha and beta cDNA libraries were sequenced on the Illumina HiSeq platform using custom primers. Per the authors' processing: Unique molecular identifiers were extracted from raw reads with MiGEC, and CDR3 positions were determined with MiXCR. For each individual, recombination models were inferred using an EM algorithm with the repgenHMM and IGoR tools. Shared clonotype analysis was performed with the tcR package in R, normalizing sharing by the product of cloneset sizes. To study raw recombination without the effects of thymic and clonal selection, out-of-frame nonproductive sequences were analyzed. The public reads were run again by TCRdb, first through fastp at Q25 and then through MiXCR, and only productive beta chains were kept. Duplicate CDR3 protein sequences are folded into a single record with the most common DNA and genes. The V and J calls, along with clone size, are taken from TCRdb and not from the paper's own processing. In this sample the table shows hundreds of thousands of distinct CDR3 sequences, 9% to 15% of which occur a single time. Around 1.6% of the sample lies in the top ten.

Only healthy Caucasian donors were included. The twin cohort comprised three pairs of female monozygotic twins, all aged about 18 to 30 years. Peripheral blood mononuclear cells were the source from which RNA for the TCR libraries was isolated. These data were also reused for a study on yellow fever vaccine responses in identical twins. As that second paper reports: The authors reported that the T cell response to vaccination in identical twins appeared partly convergent and partly personalized. In the study, vaccine-responding T cell clones were precisely tracked in identical twins.

This sequence originates from a young woman in good health. The sequence is built from TRBV7-9 and TRBJ1-4; TRBD1 agrees with 9 junctional bases. Material for sequencing was PBMCs. The encoded CDR3 is CASSRWTGELEKLFF. The nucleotides are TGTGCCAGCAGCCGCTGGACAGGGGAGTTAGAAAAACTGTTTTTT.